This TCR beta chain stems from a study of patients and donors after allogeneic stem cell transplantation. Losses at the gene ends were 8 bases for V and 3 bases for J; bases not matched to a gene: 3. Germline V gene lookup returns CDR1 KGHDR and CDR2 SFDVKD. This CDR3 is 13 amino acids long. TCRdb re-called the RT-PCR reads through MiXCR, storing one row per CDR3 protein. The data contain over 350,000 distinct CDR3 sequences, more than 15% of them singletons. V usage is TRBV24-1 and J usage is TRBJ2-3; 8 nucleotides match TRBD1. Source material: blood, either unsorted or a sorted T cell fraction (not recorded which). This TCR was sampled from a human donor who was either an allogeneic HSCT recipient or a stem cell or donor lymphocyte infusion donor (not recorded which). It is not recorded whose cells these are; they may come from a transplant donor. The CDR3 protein is CATIGQGTDTQYF. The CDR3 coding sequence is TGTGCCACCATCGGACAGGGAACAGATACGCAGTATTTT.